This TCR beta chain derives from a study of cytomegalovirus exposure and HLA in healthy donors. Turning to this clone: The antigen remains unidentified.

Use of 60 Vbeta and 13 Jbeta primers characterized the PCR. TCRdb's copy holds only in-frame clones and misses some; the assay was immunoSEQ multiplex PCR. The sample holds around 110,000 clones, around 86% seen once. The CDR3 spans 16 residues. V gave up 5 bases and J gave up 2 bases, with 17 bases separating them. Germline V gives CDR1 SGHAT, CDR2 FQNNGV. General observations from the study: The listing of some 170 TCR beta chains classed them as cytomegalovirus-associated. Versus the approximately 670-donor mean, an Asian-associated ancestry cluster reportedly showed fewer N-insertions in a later analysis.

The gene calls are TRBV11-2 and TRBJ2-3, with D maybe TRBD2 (6 bases). Specimen: PBMCs. This TCR derives from a woman under 40 in good health and CMV-seronegative. CDR3 coding DNA: TGTGCCAGCAGCAATCGGGAGTCGGGATACACAGATACGCAGTATTTT. This codes for CASSNRESGYTDTQYF.